These 23 T cell receptor beta chains originate from one sample sequenced in a study of cytomegalovirus exposure and HLA in healthy donors. It was with 60 Vbeta and 13 Jbeta primers that the PCR ran. Sequencing used immunoSEQ multiplex PCR; TCRdb keeps in-frame clones, though not all of them. This sample has fewer than 150,000 clones; roughly two thirds occur once, and the top ten carry under 15%. The specimen sequenced was PBMCs. The origin of the receptors is a human donor in good health.

This clone showed up just once. The chain has TRBV7-2 and TRBJ2-2; D unclear. V lost 5 bases and J 8 bases, leaving 9 bases between the germline ends. Germline lookup yields CDR1 SGHTA and CDR2 FQGNSA. This CDR3 spans 12 amino acids. DNA for the CDR3: TGTGCCAGCAGCCTCCAAGAGGGGGAGCTGTTTTTT. This gives the protein CASSLQEGELFF.

J is TRBJ2-7 and V is TRBV18; tentative D call: TRBD2 (6 bases). Between the trimmed V and J ends, which lost 6 bases and 5 bases, there was a span of 17 bases. Germline lookup yields CDR1 KGHSH and CDR2 LQKENI. The CDR3 covers 14 residues. The DNA of the CDR3 is TGTGCCAGCTCCCTGACGACTAGTGTTCACGAGCAGTACTTC. Residues: CASSLTTSVHEQYF.

The V and J genes are TRBV27 and TRBJ2-7, with a weak D call TRBD2 (6 bases). There are 13 residues in the CDR3. Germline assignment: CDR1 MNHEY and CDR2 SMNVEV (reference sequence). Deletions cut 8 bases from V and 1 base from J, with 12 bases between. CDR3 in DNA: TGTGCCAGCCACACGGGGGAGTCCTACGAGCAGTACTTC. It yields the protein CASHTGESYEQYF.

V usage is TRBV4-1 and J usage is TRBJ2-2; TRBD2 matches 11 bases. V shed 2 bases, J shed 4 bases, and the junction held 9 bases outside the gene matches. CDR1 MGHRA and CDR2 YSYEKL come from the germline V gene. This CDR3 has 18 residues. This CDR3 is CASSQTPPSGGFTGELFF. In DNA, the CDR3 is TGCGCCAGCAGCCAAACCCCTCCTAGCGGGGGGTTCACCGGGGAGCTGTTTTTT.

CDR3 amino acids: CAISDSGAMETQYF. CDR3 bases: TGTGCCATCAGTGATTCGGGAGCCATGGAGACCCAGTACTTC. The chain combines TRBV10-3 with TRBJ2-5; weak D call: TRBD2 (6 bases). Per germline, CDR1 ENHRY and CDR2 SYGVKD. The CDR3 covers 14 residues. V dropped 3 bases and J dropped 5 bases, with 13 bases sitting between them.

The rearrangement uses TRBV6-5 and TRBJ2-7; TRBD1 is a possible D gene (5 bases). The CDR3 runs to 13 residues. The V and J ends lost 6 bases and 5 bases respectively, with 14 bases between them. Germline CDR1 reads MNHEY; CDR2 reads SVGAGI. CDR3: CASRDAGHHEQYF. As DNA, the CDR3 is TGTGCCAGCAGGGACGCAGGGCACCACGAGCAGTACTTC.

The chain uses TRBV2 and TRBJ1-1; TRBD1 matches at 7 bases. Germline V gives CDR1 SNHLY, CDR2 FYNNEI. The CDR3 length is 15 residues. J lost 1 base, V lost 1 base, and 3 bases had no gene match. The CDR3 reads CASSEGDRRNTEAFF. CDR3 bases: TGTGCCAGCAGTGAAGGGGACAGACGGAACACTGAAGCTTTCTTT. Together with reference TRBV2 and TRBJ1-1, the CDR3 gives the full variable domain: EPEVTQTPSHQVTQMGQEVILRCVPISNHLYFYWYRQILGQKVEFLVSFYNNEISEKSEIFDDQFSVERPDGSNFTLKIRSTKLEDSAMYFCASSEGDRRNTEAFFGQGTRLTVV.

The J gene is TRBJ2-7, the V gene TRBV5-1, with a possible D match to TRBD1 (5 bases). The CDR3 sequence is 14 residues long. Germline CDR1 SGHRS, CDR2 YFSETQ. V lost 5 bases to trimming and J lost 1 base, with 13 bases between them. The CDR3 DNA sequence: TGCGCCAGCAGGCTAGGGGTCTATTCCTACGAGCAGTACTTC. Translation gives CASRLGVYSYEQYF.

As DNA, the CDR3 is TGTGCCTGGAGGAGGCAGACCTACGAGCAGTACTTC. It translates to CAWRRQTYEQYF. This chain links TRBV30 with TRBJ2-5; D is ambiguous. Near its end, the DNA agrees better with TRBJ2-7, so the J call may be wrong. Germline V gives CDR1 GTSNPN, CDR2 SVGIG (reference sequence). The CDR3 length is 12 residues.

The rearrangement joins TRBV2 to TRBJ1-1, with D perhaps TRBD1 (5 bases). CDR1 SNHLY and CDR2 FYNNEI come from the germline V gene. The V and J ends lost 6 bases and 4 bases respectively, with 15 bases between them. This CDR3 has 14 residues. The CDR3 sequence is CASRPGVTGTEAFF. CDR3 bases: TGTGCCAGCAGACCGGGGGTCACGGGCACTGAAGCTTTCTTT.

This clone was counted between two and nine times. CDR3: CASSEGLGDTQYF. The CDR3, as DNA: TGTGCCAGCAGCGAGGGGCTCGGAGATACGCAGTATTTT. The chain is built from TRBV9 and TRBJ2-3; a weak D match, TRBD1 (5 bases). This CDR3 has 13 amino acids. V was pared by 3 bases and J by 5 bases, with 10 bases between. CDR1 is SGDLS, CDR2 YYNGEE, per germline.

The chain couples TRBV2 to TRBJ2-5; 7 bases line up with TRBD1. Germline V CDR1 and CDR2: SNHLY, FYNNEI. The CDR3 sequence is 12 residues long. J was trimmed by 5 bases and V by 6 bases; bases with no gene match: 3. DNA for the CDR3: TGTGCCAGCAGACGACAGGGTGAGACCCAGTACTTC. Translated, it gives CASRRQGETQYF.

The rearrangement links TRBV9 to TRBJ2-3; TRBD2 matches at 12 bases. The CDR3 length is 15 residues. Germline V CDR1 and CDR2: SGDLS, YYNGEE. Germline trimming cut 3 bases from V and 4 bases from J; bases unmatched to any gene: 3. The CDR3 reads CASSARTSGADTQYF. CDR3 sequence (DNA): TGTGCCAGCAGCGCCCGGACTAGCGGGGCAGATACGCAGTATTTT.

This sequence joins TRBV6-1 and TRBJ2-7; TRBD2 agrees at 10 bases. Looked up from germline, CDR1 is MNHNS and CDR2 is SASEGT. CDR3 length: 16 residues. J lost 3 bases, V lost 4 bases, and 9 bases had no gene match. The CDR3 is CASSAPPGLAHYEQYF. For the CDR3, the DNA is TGTGCCAGCAGTGCCCCTCCGGGACTAGCGCACTACGAGCAGTACTTC.

This chain uses TRBV4-1 with TRBJ2-3, with 15 bases that match TRBD2. Germline-derived CDR1 and CDR2 are MGHRA and YSYEKL. The CDR3 has 20 residues. Unmatched junction bases numbered 9, after V lost 1 base and J lost 1 base. As DNA, the CDR3 is TGCGCCAGCAGCCAAGGATCCTGGACTAGCGGGGGGGCCGGCACAGATACGCAGTATTTT. Its protein product is CASSQGSWTSGGAGTDTQYF.

The chain uses TRBV2 and TRBJ1-3; D possibly corresponds to TRBD1 (5 bases). Trimming stripped 7 bases from V and 0 bases from J, with 13 bases between. Germline V gene lookup returns CDR1 SNHLY and CDR2 FYNNEI. There are 15 residues in the CDR3. CDR3 protein: CASTPGSVSGNTIYF. The CDR3 nucleotides are TGTGCCAGCACCCCAGGGTCCGTCTCTGGAAACACCATATATTTT. Together with reference TRBV2 and TRBJ1-3, the CDR3 gives the full variable domain: EPEVTQTPSHQVTQMGQEVILRCVPISNHLYFYWYRQILGQKVEFLVSFYNNEISEKSEIFDDQFSVERPDGSNFTLKIRSTKLEDSAMYFCASTPGSVSGNTIYFGEGSWLTVV.

Remarks on this clone: Germline and junction disagree at one end, which may indicate a read error. The chain uses TRBV7-7 and TRBJ2-1; a possible D gene is TRBD2 (5 bases). This CDR3 region has 16 residues. Germline V lookup: CDR1 SSHAT, CDR2 FNYEAQ (reference sequence). CDR3 bases: TGTGCTAGCAGCGTAGCCCGACTACCACCCTACAATGAGCAGTTCTTC. Translation gives CASSVARLPPYNEQFF.

V is TRBV2 and J is TRBJ1-4; TRBD1 matches 8 bases. V was clipped by 6 bases and J by 5 bases; unmatched bases: 8. Germline CDR1 reads SNHLY; CDR2 reads FYNNEI. The CDR3 length is 15 residues. The CDR3 region has the DNA TGTGCCAGCAGCTCAACCCAGGGGGCGAATGAAAAACTGTTTTTT. Encoded protein: CASSSTQGANEKLFF.

The rearrangement uses TRBV11-3 and TRBJ2-3, with TRBD2 as a possible D gene (6 bases). The CDR3 consists of 14 residues. Per the germline V gene, CDR1 is SGHNT and CDR2 is YENEEA. Trimming shortened V by 6 bases and J by 2 bases, and 12 bases separated the two germline ends. CDR3 nucleotide sequence: TGTGCCAGCAGGGCTCTAGCGAACACAGATACGCAGTATTTT. It is translated as CASRALANTDTQYF.

The chain links TRBV19 to TRBJ2-7; TRBD1 aligns across 9 bases. Trimming cost V 6 bases and J 3 bases; bases outside gene matches: 9. CDR3 length: 15 residues. The germline V gene encodes CDR1 LNHDA and CDR2 SQIVND (reference sequence). The CDR3: CASRNRGPSNYEQYF. The CDR3 bases are TGTGCCAGTAGAAACAGGGGGCCCTCTAACTACGAGCAGTACTTC.

This clone was counted only a few times. The chain carries TRBV30 and TRBJ1-1; D gene ambiguous. This CDR3 region has 12 residues. V shed 1 base and J shed 11 bases, with 14 bases lying between them. Germline CDR1 reads GTSNPN; CDR2 reads SVGIG (reference sequence). In DNA form, the CDR3 reads TGTGCCTGGAGTGGGTCATCGGCGAGGGCTTTCTTT. This encodes CAWSGSSARAFF.

The rearrangement links TRBV5-1 to TRBJ2-5; 9 bases are a match to TRBD1. CDR3 length: 15 amino acids. Per the germline V gene, CDR1 is SGHRS and CDR2 is YFSETQ. V trimming: 4 bases; J trimming: 5 bases; junction bases outside the gene matches: 9. CDR3 amino acids: CASSPRTGEVETQYF. CDR3 DNA sequence: TGCGCCAGCAGCCCCCGGACAGGGGAGGTGGAGACCCAGTACTTC.

The rearrangement joins TRBV20-1 to TRBJ2-5; a possible D gene is TRBD1 (5 bases). This CDR3 has 11 amino acids. The germline V gene has CDR1 DFQATT and CDR2 SNEGSKA (reference sequence). The V gene lost 6 bases and the J gene lost 7 bases, with 12 bases spanning the gap. Here the CDR3 DNA reads TGCAGTGCGGACCCCACAGGGACCCAGTACTTC. It yields the protein CSADPTGTQYF.